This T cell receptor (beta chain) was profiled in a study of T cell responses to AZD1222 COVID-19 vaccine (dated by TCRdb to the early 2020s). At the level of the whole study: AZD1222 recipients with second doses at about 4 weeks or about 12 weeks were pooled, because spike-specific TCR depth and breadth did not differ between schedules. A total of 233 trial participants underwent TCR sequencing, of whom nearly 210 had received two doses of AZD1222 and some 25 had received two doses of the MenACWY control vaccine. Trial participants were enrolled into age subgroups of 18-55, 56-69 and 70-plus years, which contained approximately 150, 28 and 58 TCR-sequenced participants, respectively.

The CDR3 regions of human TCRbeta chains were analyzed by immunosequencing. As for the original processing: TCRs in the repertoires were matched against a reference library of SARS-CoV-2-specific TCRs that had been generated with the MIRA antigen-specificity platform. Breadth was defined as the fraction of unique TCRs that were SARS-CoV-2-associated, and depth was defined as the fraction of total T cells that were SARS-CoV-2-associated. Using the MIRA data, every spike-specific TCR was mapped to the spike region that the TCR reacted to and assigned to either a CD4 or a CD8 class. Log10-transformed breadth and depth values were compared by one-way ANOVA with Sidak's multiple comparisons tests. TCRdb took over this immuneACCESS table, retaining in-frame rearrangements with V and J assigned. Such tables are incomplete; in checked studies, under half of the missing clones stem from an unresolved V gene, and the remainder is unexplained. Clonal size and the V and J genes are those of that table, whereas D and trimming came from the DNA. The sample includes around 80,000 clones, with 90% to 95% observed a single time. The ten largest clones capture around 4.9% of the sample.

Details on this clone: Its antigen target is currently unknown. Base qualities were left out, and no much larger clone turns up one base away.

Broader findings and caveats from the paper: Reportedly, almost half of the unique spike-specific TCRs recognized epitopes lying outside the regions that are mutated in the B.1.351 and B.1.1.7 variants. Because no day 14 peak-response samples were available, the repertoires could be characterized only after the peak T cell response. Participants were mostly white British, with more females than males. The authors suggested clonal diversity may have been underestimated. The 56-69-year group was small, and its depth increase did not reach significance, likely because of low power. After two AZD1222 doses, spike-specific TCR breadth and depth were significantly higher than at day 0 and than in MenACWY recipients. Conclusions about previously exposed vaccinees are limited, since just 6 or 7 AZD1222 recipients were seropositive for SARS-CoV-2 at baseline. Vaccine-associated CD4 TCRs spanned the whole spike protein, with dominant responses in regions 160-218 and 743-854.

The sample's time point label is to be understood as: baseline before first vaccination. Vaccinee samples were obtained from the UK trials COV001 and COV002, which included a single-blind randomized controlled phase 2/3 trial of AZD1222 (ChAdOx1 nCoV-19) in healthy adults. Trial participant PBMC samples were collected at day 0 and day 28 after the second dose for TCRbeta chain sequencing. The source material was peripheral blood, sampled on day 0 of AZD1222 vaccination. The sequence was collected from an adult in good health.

The nucleotides read TGTGCCAGTAGTATAGATGATAGCGGGGGGCTCGAGCAGTTCTTC. The resulting protein is CASSIDDSGGLEQFF. The chain is encoded by TRBV19 joined to TRBJ2-1; the junction holds 10 bases that match TRBD2. The CDR3 sequence holds 15 residues, the cysteine and phenylalanine included. The retained sequence is limited to the CDR3, 45 bases, with the frame set at the first base. The germline V gene (reference sequence) sets CDR1 to LNHDA and CDR2 to SQIVND. V and J are trimmed by 0 bases and 10 bases, and the gene matches miss 6 bases of the junction. The CDR3, completed at both ends by the reference TRBV19 and TRBJ2-1 genes, gives the full variable domain DGGITQSPKYLFRKEGQNVTLSCEQNLNHDAMYWYRQDPGQGLRLIYYSQIVNDFQKGDIAEGYSVSREKKESFPLTVTSAQKNPTAFYLCASSIDDSGGLEQFFGPGTRLTVL.